This TCR beta chain was recorded in a study of cytomegalovirus exposure and HLA in healthy donors. Broader study findings: For most subjects, TCR beta sequences were reported to predict HLA-A and HLA-B alleles with accuracy.

Amplification used 60 Vbeta primers and 13 Jbeta primers. Profiled with immunoSEQ multiplex PCR; TCRdb holds only in-frame clones, not every one. The sample contains around 130,000 clones, around two thirds of which appear only once. The trim removed 6 bases at V and 8 bases at J, leaving 11 bases unmatched. The CDR3 runs 16 residues. CDR1 and CDR2 from the germline V gene are MNHEY and SMNVEV (reference sequence). Of note for this clone: Its matching antigen is unknown.

The records do not include a CMV serostatus for this donor. V is TRBV27 and J is TRBJ2-5; 14 positions match TRBD2. The clonotype comes from a human donor in good health. Sequencing was carried out using PBMCs. CDR3 amino acids: CASSRNTGLAGDTQYF. CDR3 in DNA: TGTGCCAGCAGCCGAAACACGGGACTAGCGGGAGATACCCAGTACTTC.